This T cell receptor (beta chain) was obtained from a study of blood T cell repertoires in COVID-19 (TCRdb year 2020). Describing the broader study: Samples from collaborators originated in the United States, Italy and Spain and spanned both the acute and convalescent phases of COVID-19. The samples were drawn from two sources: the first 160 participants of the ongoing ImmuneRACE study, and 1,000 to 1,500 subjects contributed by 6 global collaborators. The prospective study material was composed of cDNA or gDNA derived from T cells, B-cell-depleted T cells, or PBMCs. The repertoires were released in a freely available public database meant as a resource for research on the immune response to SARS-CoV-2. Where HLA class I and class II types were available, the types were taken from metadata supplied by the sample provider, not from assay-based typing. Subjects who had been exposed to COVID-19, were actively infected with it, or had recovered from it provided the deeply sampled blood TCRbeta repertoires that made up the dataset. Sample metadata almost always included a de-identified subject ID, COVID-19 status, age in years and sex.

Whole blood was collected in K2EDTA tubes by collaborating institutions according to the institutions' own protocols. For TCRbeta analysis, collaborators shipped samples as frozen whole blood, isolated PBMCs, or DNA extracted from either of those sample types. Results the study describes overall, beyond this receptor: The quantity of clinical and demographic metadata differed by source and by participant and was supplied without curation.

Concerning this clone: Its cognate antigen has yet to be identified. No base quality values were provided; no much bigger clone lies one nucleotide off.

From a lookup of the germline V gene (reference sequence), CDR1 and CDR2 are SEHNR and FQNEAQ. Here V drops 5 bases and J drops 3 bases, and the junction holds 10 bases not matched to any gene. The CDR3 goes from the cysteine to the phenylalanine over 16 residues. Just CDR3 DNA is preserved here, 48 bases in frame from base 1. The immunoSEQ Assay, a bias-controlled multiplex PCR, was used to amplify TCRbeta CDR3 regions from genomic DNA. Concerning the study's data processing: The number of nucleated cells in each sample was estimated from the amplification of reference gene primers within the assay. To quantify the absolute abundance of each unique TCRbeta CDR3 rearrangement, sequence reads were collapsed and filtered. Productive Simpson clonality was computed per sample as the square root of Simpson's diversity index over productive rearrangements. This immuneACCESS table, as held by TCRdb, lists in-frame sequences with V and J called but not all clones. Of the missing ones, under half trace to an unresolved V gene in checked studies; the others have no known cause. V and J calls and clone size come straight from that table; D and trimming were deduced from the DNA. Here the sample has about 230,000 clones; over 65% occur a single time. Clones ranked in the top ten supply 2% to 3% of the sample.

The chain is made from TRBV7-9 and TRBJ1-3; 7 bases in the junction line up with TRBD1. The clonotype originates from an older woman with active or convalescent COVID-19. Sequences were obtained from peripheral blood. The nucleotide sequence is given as TGTGCCAGCAGCGACCGACAGGGAGCCTTTGGAAACACCATATATTTT. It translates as CASSDRQGAFGNTIYF.